Only a few counts were recorded for the clone carrying this T cell receptor (beta chain). The target antigen is unknown. This entry belongs to a study of T cells in Graves' hyperthyroidism and ophthalmopathy. Study in general: Sampling of peripheral blood happened at initial diagnosis, prior to any treatment. Notes on the study in general: The model identified upcoming ophthalmopathy a median around 6 months ahead of onset. The blood repertoire included most of the expanded thyroid clonotypes above 0.001.

V was pared by 1 base and J by 4 bases, with 16 bases between. This CDR3 contains 17 residues. The V gene's germline CDR1 is LGHDT and CDR2 YNNKEL (reference sequence). The investigators amplified TCR beta CDR3 regions from RNA transcripts. First-round RT-PCR of the TCR CDR3 relied on the HTBI primer set. TCRdb fed the multiplex PCR reads into MiXCR, producing one record per CDR3 protein. The sample lists nearly 600,000 distinct CDR3 sequences, approximately 15% occurring once. Sequenced input: blood. This chain uses TRBV3-1 with TRBJ2-2, with D perhaps TRBD1 or TRBD2 (6 bases each). This TCR derives from a woman aged 18 to 35 with Graves' ophthalmopathy. The CDR3 here is CASSQGALGGLTGELFF. The CDR3 bases are TGTGCCAGCAGCCAAGGGGCTCTTGGGGGGCTCACCGGGGAGCTGTTTTTT.